This T cell receptor (beta chain) was identified during a study of T-cell memory formation after mild COVID-19 (dated by TCRdb to the early 2020s). Notes on the research overall: Most TCR sequence clusters were specific to one of the two donors. Longitudinal TCRalpha and TCRbeta repertoire sequencing tracked T-cell clones expanding and contracting after mild COVID-19 in two donors. Two young, previously healthy adult volunteers made up the cohort, one male and one female.

This clonotype was counted between two and nine times. Its antigen is not yet known. Base qualities are not recorded, but no much larger clone differs from it by a single base. The germline V gene encodes CDR1 LGHNA and CDR2 YNFKEQ. V is pared back by 1 base and J by 0 bases, with 18 bases lying between the germline termini. Spanning cysteine to phenylalanine, the CDR3 consists of 18 amino acids. The only DNA kept is the CDR3, 54 bases in frame from the first base. Overall results and qualifications from the work: Some responding clones were detected in pre-infection memory, suggesting pre-existing cross-reactive memory T cells joined the SARS-CoV-2 response. The study covered only a couple of mild cases, and larger cohorts including severe cases with pre-infection samples were considered necessary. SARS-CoV-2 specificity of the second-wave clones peaking on day 37 was not confirmed. Contracting CD4+ clones were located mainly in the CM and EM memory subsets, whereas CD8+ clones were found to be enriched in EMRA. Clones contracting from day 15 to 85 had balanced CD4/CD8 phenotypes, while a second wave expanding from day 15 to 37 was biased towards CD4+.

Sequencer: Illumina NovaSeq 6000. TCRalpha and TCRbeta cDNA libraries were built by 5'RACE with constant-segment primers, adding sample barcodes and unique molecular identifiers. RNA was extracted from every sample with Trizol reagent. Amplification of the libraries took two PCR steps, and the second step added a second sample barcode plus Illumina TruSeq adapters. The libraries were sequenced on an Illumina NovaSeq using 2 x 150 bp paired-end reads. In the original analysis: Demultiplexing of reads and collapsing into UMI-guided consensus sequences were performed with migec v1.2.7. With mixcr v2.1.11, UMI consensuses were aligned to TRA and TRB V and J templates and assembled into clonotypes. Expanded or contracted clonotypes were those called significant by both edgeR and NoisET, with noise models trained on biological replicates. For edgeR calls, a false discovery rate-adjusted p below 0.01 and a log2 fold-change threshold of 1 were applied. PCA with hierarchical clustering of max-normalized trajectories of the 1000 most abundant clonotypes was used as exploratory dynamics analysis. The CD4 or CD8 phenotype of responding clones was assigned using the separately sequenced CD4+ and CD8+ repertoires. Using fastp trimming at Q25 and MiXCR clonotype assembly, TCRdb reanalyzed the public sequencing data and kept in-frame beta chains. Rows are unified per CDR3 protein, each entry keeping the most common DNA and genes. The V and J calls and clone size come from TCRdb's table, not from the authors' own analysis. The sample table shows approximately 100,000 distinct CDR3 sequences, and more than 9.5% are seen once. Jointly, the top ten make up roughly 40% of the sample.

Ficoll-Paque density gradient centrifugation was the method used to isolate PBMCs. Sequenced input: PBMCs or a T cell subset sorted from them (not recorded which). The sequence came from a man in his late teens or twenties who had mild COVID-19 (a few samples of this study predate the infection). The sample titles of this study are shuffled in the database, so cell type and time point are left out; the donor was told from shared clones. The chain links TRBV4-2 with TRBJ1-1, with the D segment identity uncertain. The CDR3: CASSQVVGYPALNTEAFF. In nucleotides, the sequence is TGTGCCAGCAGCCAAGTTGTTGGTTACCCAGCACTGAACACTGAAGCTTTCTTT.